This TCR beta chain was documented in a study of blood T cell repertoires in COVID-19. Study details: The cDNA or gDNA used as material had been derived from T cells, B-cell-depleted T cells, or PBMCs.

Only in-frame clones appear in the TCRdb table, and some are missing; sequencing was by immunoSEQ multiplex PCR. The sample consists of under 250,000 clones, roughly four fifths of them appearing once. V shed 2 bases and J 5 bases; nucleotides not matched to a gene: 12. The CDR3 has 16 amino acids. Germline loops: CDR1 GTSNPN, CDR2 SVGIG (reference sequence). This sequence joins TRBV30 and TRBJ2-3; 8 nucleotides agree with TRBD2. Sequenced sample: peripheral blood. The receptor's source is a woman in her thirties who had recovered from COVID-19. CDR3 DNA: TGTGCCTGGAGTACCCCGCTAGCGGGCGCCAAAGATACGCAGTATTTT. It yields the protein CAWSTPLAGAKDTQYF.